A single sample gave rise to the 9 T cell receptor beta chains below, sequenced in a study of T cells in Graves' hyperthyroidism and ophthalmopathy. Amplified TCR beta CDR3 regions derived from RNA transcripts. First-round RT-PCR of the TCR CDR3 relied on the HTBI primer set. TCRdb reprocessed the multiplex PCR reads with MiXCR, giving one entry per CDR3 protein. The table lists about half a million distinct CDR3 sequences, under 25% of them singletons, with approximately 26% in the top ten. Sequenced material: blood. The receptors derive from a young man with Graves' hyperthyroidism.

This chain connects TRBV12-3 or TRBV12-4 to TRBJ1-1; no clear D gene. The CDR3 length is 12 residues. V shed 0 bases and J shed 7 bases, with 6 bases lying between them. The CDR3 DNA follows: TGTGCCAGCAGTTTAGCAGAATTTGAAGCTTTCTTT. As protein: CASSLAEFEAFF.

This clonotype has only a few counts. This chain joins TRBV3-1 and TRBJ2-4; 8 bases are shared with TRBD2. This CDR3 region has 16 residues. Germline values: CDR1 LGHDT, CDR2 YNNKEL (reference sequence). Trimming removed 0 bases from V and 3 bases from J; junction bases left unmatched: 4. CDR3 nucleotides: TGTGCCAGCAGCCAAGATCCGGGGGGGAGCAAAAACATTCAGTACTTC. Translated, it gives CASSQDPGGSKNIQYF.

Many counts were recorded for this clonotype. The CDR3: CASSSSTGVNEQYF. CDR3 nucleotide sequence: TGTGCCAGCAGCTCCTCGACAGGGGTCAACGAGCAGTACTTC. V is TRBV11-2 and J is TRBJ2-7, with 8 bases lining up with TRBD1. V trimming: 4 bases; J trimming: 5 bases; junction bases outside the gene matches: 7. The V gene's germline CDR1 is SGHAT and CDR2 FQNNGV. The CDR3 spans 14 residues.

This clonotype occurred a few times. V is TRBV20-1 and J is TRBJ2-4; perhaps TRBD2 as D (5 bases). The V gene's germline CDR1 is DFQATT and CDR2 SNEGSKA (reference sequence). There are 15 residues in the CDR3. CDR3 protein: CSATPHSGAKNIQYF. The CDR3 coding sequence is TGCTCCGCCACGCCGCACTCGGGGGCCAAAAACATTCAGTACTTC.

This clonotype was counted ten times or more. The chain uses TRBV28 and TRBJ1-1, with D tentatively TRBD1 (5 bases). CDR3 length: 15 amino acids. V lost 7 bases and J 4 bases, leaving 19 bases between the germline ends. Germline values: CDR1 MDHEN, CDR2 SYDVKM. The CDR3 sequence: CASKEIGGKSTEAFF. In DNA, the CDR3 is TGTGCCAGCAAGGAGATTGGGGGTAAGAGCACTGAAGCTTTCTTT.

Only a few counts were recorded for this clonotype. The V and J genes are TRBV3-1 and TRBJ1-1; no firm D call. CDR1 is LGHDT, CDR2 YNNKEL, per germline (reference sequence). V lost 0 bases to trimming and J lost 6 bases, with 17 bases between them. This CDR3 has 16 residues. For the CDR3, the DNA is TGTGCCAGCAGCCAAGAAATGAGCGGCGAGGCCCCTGAAGCTTTCTTT. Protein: CASSQEMSGEAPEAFF.

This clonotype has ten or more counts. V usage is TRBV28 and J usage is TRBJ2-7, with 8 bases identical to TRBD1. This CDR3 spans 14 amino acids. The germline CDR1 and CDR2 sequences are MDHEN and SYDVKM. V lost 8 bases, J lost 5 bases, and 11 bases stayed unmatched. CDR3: CASGSRDRLHEQYF. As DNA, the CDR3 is TGTGCCAGCGGCTCCCGGGACAGGCTCCACGAGCAGTACTTC.

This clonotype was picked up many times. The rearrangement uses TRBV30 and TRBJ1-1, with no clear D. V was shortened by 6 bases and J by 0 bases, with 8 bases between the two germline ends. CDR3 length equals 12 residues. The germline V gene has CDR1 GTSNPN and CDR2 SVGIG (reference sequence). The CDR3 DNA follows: TGTGCCTGTGACACCTTGAACACTGAAGCTTTCTTT. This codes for CACDTLNTEAFF.

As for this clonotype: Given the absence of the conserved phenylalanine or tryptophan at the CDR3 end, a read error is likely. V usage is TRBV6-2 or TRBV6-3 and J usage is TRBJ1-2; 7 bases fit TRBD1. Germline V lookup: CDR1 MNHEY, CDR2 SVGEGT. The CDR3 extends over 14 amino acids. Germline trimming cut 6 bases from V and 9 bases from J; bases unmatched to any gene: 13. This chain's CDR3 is CASRAVGQLVRYTY. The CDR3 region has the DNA TGTGCCAGCAGGGCTGTGGGACAGCTAGTGCGCTACACCTAC.